This TCR beta chain was recorded in a study of T-cell reconstitution after alpha-beta-depleted transplantation in children. The CDR3 has 15 amino acids. Germline V CDR1 and CDR2: DFQATT, SNEGSKA (reference sequence). V shed 4 bases, J shed 2 bases, and the junction held 5 bases outside the gene matches. Study outcomes and limitations: Several patients had high TCRbeta diversity at day 60; it came from surviving recipient T cells and thymic progenitors.

This sample's TCRbeta library carried unique molecular identifier barcodes. TCRdb redid the calling of the PCR reads with MiXCR, one entry per CDR3 protein. Of just under 250,000 distinct CDR3 sequences listed, 25% are singletons. Worth noting for this clonotype: Its antigen is undetermined.

This receptor was identified in a girl aged 2 to 9 with Fanconi anemia, due to receive a stem cell transplant. Material: PBMCs, obtained before TCRalphabeta/CD19-depleted stem cell transplant. This rearrangement joins TRBV20-1 to TRBJ2-7, with 13 bases fitting TRBD2. Written as DNA, the CDR3 is TGCAGTGCTATCGGAACTAGCGGGAGGGCCTACGAGCAGTACTTC. Amino acids: CSAIGTSGRAYEQYF.